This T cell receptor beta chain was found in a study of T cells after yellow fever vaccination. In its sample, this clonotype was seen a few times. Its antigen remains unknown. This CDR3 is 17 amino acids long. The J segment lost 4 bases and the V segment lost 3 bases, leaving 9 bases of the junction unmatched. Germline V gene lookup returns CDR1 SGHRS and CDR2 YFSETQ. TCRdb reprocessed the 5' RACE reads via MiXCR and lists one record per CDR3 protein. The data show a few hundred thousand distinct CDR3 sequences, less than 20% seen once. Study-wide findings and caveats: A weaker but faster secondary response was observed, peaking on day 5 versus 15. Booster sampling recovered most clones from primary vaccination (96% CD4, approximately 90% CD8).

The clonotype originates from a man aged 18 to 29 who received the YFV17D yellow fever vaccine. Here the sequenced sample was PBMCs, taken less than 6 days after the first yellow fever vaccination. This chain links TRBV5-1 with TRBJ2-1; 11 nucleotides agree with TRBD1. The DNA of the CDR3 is TGCGCCAGCAGCTGGGGACAGGGGGTAGTAAATTACAATGAGCAGTTCTTC. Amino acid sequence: CASSWGQGVVNYNEQFF. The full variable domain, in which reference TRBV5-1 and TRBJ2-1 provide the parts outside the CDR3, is KAGVTQTPRYLIKTRGQQVTLSCSPISGHRSVSWYQQTPGQGLQFLFEYFSETQRNKGNFPGRFSGRQFSNSRSEMNVSTLELGDSALYLCASSWGQGVVNYNEQFFGPGTRLTVL.